This T cell receptor (beta chain) was recorded in a study of T cell repertoires in cytomegalovirus infection. One entry per CDR3 protein results from TCRdb running MiXCR on the reads. The repertoire holds roughly 700,000 distinct CDR3 sequences, around 32% seen once, with around a sixth in the top ten. Findings of the study overall: The ex vivo response was dominated by HLA-C-restricted CMV-specific TCR beta clonotypes.

On this clonotype itself: Its antigen is not identified.

The CDR3 has 11 residues. Deletions cut 9 bases from V and 3 bases from J, with 7 bases between. Germline-derived CDR1 and CDR2 are MNHEY and SVGEGT. The specimen was cultured PBMCs, collected from culture after CMV antigen stimulation. This receptor was identified in a human donor in good health (CMV status not recorded). Some clones in this sample may be carry-over from other donors' samples. This chain joins TRBV6-2 or TRBV6-3 and TRBJ2-3; D unclear. In DNA form, the CDR3 reads TGTGCCAGTAAGCGTACAGATACGCAGTATTTT. This gives the protein CASKRTDTQYF.